This entry features one TCR beta chain sequence. What antigen it recognizes has not been identified. The input lacks base qualities; no much larger clone sits a single base away. The data were obtained in a study of T cell responses to AZD1222 COVID-19 vaccine (dated by TCRdb to about 2021). Background for the entire study: TCR sequencing was performed for roughly 250 trial participants, of whom about 200 were given two doses of AZD1222 and about 25 were given two doses of MenACWY control vaccine. Trial participants were enrolled by age into subgroups of 18-55, 56-69 and 70-plus years, and 148, 28 and 57 TCR-sequenced participants, respectively, were included in these subgroups.

Broader findings and caveats from the paper: Because no day 14 peak-response samples were available, repertoires were characterized only after the peak T cell response. Conclusions about previously exposed vaccinees are limited because only five to seven AZD1222 recipients were SARS-CoV-2 seropositive at baseline. Spike-specific TCR breadth and depth rose significantly after two AZD1222 doses compared with day 0 and with MenACWY recipients. Vaccine-associated CD4 TCRs spanned the whole spike protein, with dominant responses in regions 160-218 and 743-854. In the small 56-69-year group, the increase in depth fell short of significance, most likely because of low power. Participants were mostly white British and included more females than males, and it was suggested by the authors that clonal diversity may have been underestimated. Nearly half of unique spike-specific TCRs reportedly recognized epitopes outside regions mutated in the B.1.351 and B.1.1.7 variants.

The CDR3 regions of human TCRbeta chains were analyzed by immunosequencing. Regarding the original processing steps: TCRs in the repertoires were compared against a reference library of SARS-CoV-2-specific TCRs that had been generated with the MIRA antigen-specificity platform. Breadth meant the fraction of unique TCRs that were SARS-CoV-2-associated, whereas depth meant the fraction of total T cells that were SARS-CoV-2-associated. Each spike-specific TCR was assigned to its reactive spike region and to a CD4 or CD8 class using the MIRA data. Log10-transformed breadth and depth values were compared by one-way ANOVA with Sidak's multiple comparisons tests. TCRdb holds this immuneACCESS table with in-frame rearrangements only. Some clones are missing; in checked studies, unresolved V genes explain under half, and the rest has no known cause. That table gives V, J and clone size, and the DNA gave D and trimming. The sample includes roughly 130,000 clones, with about 89% observed a single time. The ten largest make up 7.5% to 8% of the sample.

This specimen's time point label, per the study, means: about 28 days (+/-7) after the second vaccine dose. Per the publication, the treatment or condition label means: meningococcal conjugate vaccine given as trial control. Samples from vaccinated people were obtained from the UK trials COV001 and COV002, which included a single-blind randomized controlled phase 2/3 trial of AZD1222 (ChAdOx1 nCoV-19) in healthy adults. Trial participant PBMC samples were collected at day 0 and day 28 after the second dose for TCRbeta chain sequencing. Trimming costs V 4 bases and J 7 bases, and their ends lie 8 bases apart. The CDR3 contains 12 residues, cysteine and phenylalanine counted. The sequence is cut down to CDR3 DNA, 36 bases in frame from base 1. The germline V gene encodes CDR1 MDHEN and CDR2 SYDVKM.

The V and J segments used are TRBV28 and TRBJ1-5; the D gene identity is not certain. The sequencing used peripheral blood, collected 28 days after the second dose of the MenACWY control vaccine. The receptor was derived from an adult who received the MenACWY meningococcal vaccine as a control. The sequence in DNA is TGTGCCAGCAGTTGGACTGCCCAGCCCCAGCATTTT. It is translated as CASSWTAQPQHF. Beyond the CDR3, the reference TRBV28 and TRBJ1-5 genes provide the residues; the full variable domain reads: DVKVTQSSRYLVKRTGEKVFLECVQDMDHENMFWYRQDPGLGLRLIYFSYDVKMKEKGDIPEGYSVSREKKERFSLILESASTNQTSMYLCASSWTAQPQHFGDGTRLSIL.